What follows are 30 T cell receptor beta chains derived from one specimen sequenced in a study of identifying expanded T cells in peripheral blood. Assay: immunoSEQ multiplex PCR; the TCRdb copy retains only in-frame clones and omits some. Among under 95,000 clones listed, roughly 90% were seen once. The sample comprised blood. The receptors originated from a person between 18 and 75 years old in good health.

V usage is TRBV2 and J usage is TRBJ1-1, with TRBD1 matching over 8 bases. CDR1 is SNHLY and CDR2 is FYNNEI in the germline V gene. J lost 5 bases, V lost 6 bases, and 5 bases had no gene match. The CDR3 has 13 residues. CDR3 sequence: CASRTGARTEAFF. DNA for the CDR3: TGTGCCAGCAGGACAGGGGCAAGGACTGAAGCTTTCTTT.

J is TRBJ2-7 and V is TRBV19, with 7 nucleotides matching TRBD2. Trimming cost V 2 bases and J 0 bases; bases outside gene matches: 4. This CDR3 spans 15 amino acids. The germline CDR1 and CDR2 sequences are LNHDA and SQIVND (reference sequence). CDR3 bases: TGTGCCAGTAGTATACTAGCGGACCCCTCCTACGAGCAGTACTTC. Translation gives CASSILADPSYEQYF.

This rearrangement joins TRBV30 to TRBJ1-2; D remains ambiguous. CDR1 GTSNPN and CDR2 SVGIG come from the germline V gene (reference sequence). The V gene lost 0 bases and the J gene lost 6 bases, with 5 bases spanning the gap. This CDR3 has 11 amino acids. CDR3 in amino acids: CAWSVLHGYTF. CDR3 in DNA: TGTGCCTGGAGTGTACTACATGGCTACACCTTC.

V and J are TRBV28 and TRBJ1-6, with D uncertain. Germline V CDR1 and CDR2: MDHEN, SYDVKM. V shed 5 bases and J shed 5 bases, with 7 bases lying between them. CDR3 length: 13 amino acids. DNA of the CDR3: TGTGCCAGCAGTGCCAGTAATAATTCACCCCTCCACTTT. This codes for CASSASNNSPLHF.

This chain links TRBV30 with TRBJ2-5; tentative D call: TRBD2 (5 bases). CDR1 is GTSNPN and CDR2 is SVGIG in the germline V gene (reference sequence). The CDR3 consists of 14 residues. The V gene lost 2 bases and the J gene lost 3 bases, with 13 bases spanning the gap. The CDR3 reads CAWSPGLGEETQYF. As DNA, the CDR3 is TGTGCCTGGAGTCCCGGACTCGGGGAAGAGACCCAGTACTTC. Based on the CDR3 plus reference TRBV30 and TRBJ2-5, the full variable domain is SQTIHQWPATLVQPVGSPLSLECTVEGTSNPNLYWYRQAAGRGLQLLFYSVGIGQISSEVPQNLSASRPQDRQFILSSKKLLLSDSGFYLCAWSPGLGEETQYFGPGTRLLVL.

As DNA, the CDR3 is TGTGCCAGCAGTTACTACTCAGGAGCCACTGAAGCTTTCTTT. Translated, it gives CASSYYSGATEAFF. The rearrangement links TRBV6-6 to TRBJ1-1; no definite D call. The CDR3 totals 14 residues. V was pared by 1 base and J by 4 bases, with 10 bases between. Germline CDR1 is MNHNY and CDR2 is SVGAGI (reference sequence).

The chain couples TRBV2 to TRBJ1-5, with TRBD1 as a possible D gene (5 bases). Trimming stripped 4 bases from V and 1 base from J, with 8 bases between. Looked up from germline, CDR1 is SNHLY and CDR2 is FYNNEI. The CDR3 extends over 14 amino acids. The CDR3 region is CASSGDRSNQPQHF. For the CDR3, the DNA is TGTGCCAGCAGTGGCGACAGAAGCAATCAGCCCCAGCATTTT.

This clone was observed once. This chain joins TRBV11-2 and TRBJ2-6; D not certain. The V and J ends lost 6 bases and 0 bases respectively, with 9 bases between them. The V gene's germline CDR1 is SGHAT and CDR2 FQNNGV. The CDR3 has 15 residues. CDR3 in amino acids: CASSQRGSGANVLTF. The CDR3 nucleotides read TGTGCCAGCAGTCAAAGAGGCTCTGGGGCCAACGTCCTGACTTTC. The whole variable domain, filled in from reference TRBV11-2 and TRBJ2-6, reads EAGVAQSPRYKIIEKRQSVAFWCNPISGHATLYWYQQILGQGPKLLIQFQNNGVVDDSQLPKDRFSAERLKGVDSTLKIQPAKLEDSAVYLCASSQRGSGANVLTFGAGSRLTVL.

V gene TRBV18 combines with J gene TRBJ1-3, with D perhaps TRBD1 (5 bases). The germline V and J ends were trimmed by 3 bases and 1 base, with 10 bases remaining between them. This CDR3 is 15 amino acids long. Germline V gene sequence: CDR1 KGHSH, CDR2 LQKENI. The CDR3 protein is CASSPARGSGNTIYF. DNA for the CDR3: TGTGCCAGCTCACCCGCTAGGGGTTCTGGAAACACCATATATTTT.

The CDR3 region is CASRGAPLAGGKPLNTDTQYF. The DNA of the CDR3 is TGCGCCAGCAGGGGGGCCCCCTTAGCGGGGGGGAAACCGCTAAACACAGATACGCAGTATTTT. This rearrangement joins TRBV10-2 to TRBJ2-3, with 11 bases aligning to TRBD2. Germline values: CDR1 WSHSY, CDR2 SAAADI. V was pared by 6 bases and J by 2 bases, with 22 bases of the junction left unmatched. This CDR3 contains 21 residues.

The V gene is TRBV18, the J gene TRBJ1-4, with D unresolved. The CDR3 sequence is 18 residues long. Germline CDR1 reads KGHSH; CDR2 reads LQKENI. Trimming left V 1 base short and J 0 bases short, with 15 bases between. Here the CDR3 reads CASSPRAFHPPTNEKLFF. CDR3 DNA: TGTGCCAGCTCACCACGGGCGTTTCACCCTCCAACTAATGAAAAACTGTTTTTT.

V and J are TRBV9 and TRBJ2-7; the D gene could be TRBD1 or TRBD2 (5 bases each). The CDR3 runs 15 residues. V lost 4 bases, J lost 4 bases, and 18 bases lay in between. CDR1 is SGDLS and CDR2 is YYNGEE in the germline V gene. DNA for the CDR3: TGTGCCAGCAGCCCTCGGGACGGTGTAAGTTACGAGCAGTACTTC. Protein sequence: CASSPRDGVSYEQYF.

The chain recombines TRBV11-2 with TRBJ2-1; D gene ambiguous. The CDR3 consists of 15 residues. The germline gives CDR1 SGHAT, CDR2 FQNNGV. Trimming took 5 bases from V and 3 from J, leaving 14 bases between them. CDR3 coding DNA: TGTGCCAGCAGCGACGGGCGGAAAGGCTACAATGAGCAGTTCTTC. Amino acids: CASSDGRKGYNEQFF.

CDR3: CASSLRLMTNTGELFF. For the CDR3, the DNA is TGTGCCAGCAGCTTAAGACTGATGACCAACACCGGGGAGCTGTTTTTT. The V and J genes are TRBV7-8 and TRBJ2-2; D uncertain. CDR3 length: 16 amino acids. V dropped 2 bases and J dropped 2 bases, with 12 bases sitting between them. Germline loops: CDR1 SGHVS, CDR2 FQNEAQ. The full variable domain, in which reference TRBV7-8 and TRBJ2-2 provide the parts outside the CDR3, is GAGVSQSPRYKVAKRGQDVALRCDPISGHVSLFWYQQALGQGPEFLTYFQNEAQLDKSGLPSDRFFAERPEGSVSTLKIQRTQQEDSAVYLCASSLRLMTNTGELFFGEGSRLTVL.

The chain joins TRBV25-1 to TRBJ1-1; the D gene is possibly TRBD1 (5 bases). This CDR3 is 13 amino acids long. V gave up 4 bases and J gave up 2 bases, with 8 bases separating them. Germline CDR1 and CDR2: MGHDK and SYGVNS. The CDR3 DNA is TGTGCCAGCAGTGGAAGGGGCAACACTGAAGCTTTCTTT. Translated, it gives CASSGRGNTEAFF.

As for this clone: Germline and junction disagree at one end, which may indicate a read error. The chain is built from TRBV6-6 and TRBJ2-7; maybe TRBD1 (6 bases). This CDR3 spans 12 amino acids. Germline V gene lookup returns CDR1 MNHNY and CDR2 SVGAGI (reference sequence). The CDR3 sequence: CAGSLDSVHLDF. CDR3 sequence (DNA): TGTGCCGGCTCCCTGGACAGTGTCCATCTGGACTTC.

This rearrangement joins TRBV5-1 to TRBJ2-1; 7 positions agree with TRBD1. This CDR3 has 15 amino acids. After removal of 0 bases from V and 6 bases from J, the junction contained 6 bases not matched to a gene. Germline assignment: CDR1 SGHRS and CDR2 YFSETQ. CDR3 DNA: TGCGCCAGCAGCTTGGGACAGAGACAGGGCAATGAGCAGTTCTTC. Translation gives CASSLGQRQGNEQFF.

The V gene is TRBV6-1, the J gene TRBJ2-1; D is ambiguous. In germline, CDR1 is MNHNS, CDR2 SASEGT. V was trimmed by 6 bases and J by 0 bases, leaving 9 bases between them. The length of the CDR3 is 14 residues. The CDR3 protein is CASRAVSSYNEQFF. For the CDR3, the DNA is TGTGCCAGCAGGGCAGTTAGCTCCTACAATGAGCAGTTCTTC.

The chain carries TRBV2 and TRBJ1-1, with D tentatively TRBD1 (5 bases). The CDR3 spans 13 residues. V was clipped by 6 bases and J by 0 bases, with 8 bases between them. Germline V gives CDR1 SNHLY, CDR2 FYNNEI. CDR3 bases: TGTGCCAGCAGGATACAGGTGAACACTGAAGCTTTCTTT. Translation: CASRIQVNTEAFF.

The chain has TRBV15 and TRBJ2-5; 8 nucleotides agree with TRBD1. This CDR3 is built from 16 residues. V was clipped by 2 bases and J by 2 bases; unmatched bases: 7. Germline V gene lookup returns CDR1 LNHNV and CDR2 YYDKDF (reference sequence). The CDR3 loop reads CATSRRPGQVQETQYF. The DNA of the CDR3 is TGTGCCACCAGCAGACGTCCGGGACAGGTGCAAGAGACCCAGTACTTC.

This clone came up a few times. The CDR3 coding sequence is TGTGCCAGCAGACGGACAGGGGTAGGCATCTCTGGAAACACCATATATTTT. It translates to CASRRTGVGISGNTIYF. V and J are TRBV2 and TRBJ1-3; 9 bases agree with TRBD1. Trimming removed 6 bases from V and 0 bases from J; junction bases left unmatched: 9. This CDR3 region has 17 residues. CDR1 and CDR2 from the germline V gene are SNHLY and FYNNEI.

A remark on this clone: This specimen includes other DNA sequences encoding the same CDR3. The chain links TRBV5-1 to TRBJ2-3; 13 bases are shared with TRBD2. Germline CDR1 SGHRS, CDR2 YFSETQ. This CDR3 has 16 amino acids. The V gene end was trimmed by 3 bases and the J gene end by 2 bases; junction bases not matched to a gene: 3. CDR3: CASSWGLAGSTDTQYF. The CDR3 DNA sequence: TGCGCCAGCAGCTGGGGACTAGCGGGGTCCACAGATACGCAGTATTTT.

The rearrangement links TRBV10-3 to TRBJ1-2; 9 nucleotides match TRBD1. V lost 8 bases, J lost 4 bases, and 8 bases stayed unmatched. The CDR3 has 14 residues. The germline gives CDR1 ENHRY, CDR2 SYGVKD. CDR3 region: CAIQDRGATYGYTF. The CDR3 DNA reads TGTGCCATCCAGGACAGGGGCGCCACCTATGGCTACACCTTC.

This sequence joins TRBV6-6 and TRBJ2-3; possibly TRBD2 for D (5 bases). This CDR3 has 14 amino acids. Looked up from germline, CDR1 is MNHNY and CDR2 is SVGAGI (reference sequence). V dropped 2 bases and J dropped 1 base, with 7 bases sitting between them. The chain's CDR3 is CASSYRRGTDTQYF. The CDR3 coding sequence is TGTGCCAGCAGTTACAGGCGGGGCACAGATACGCAGTATTTT.

This chain joins TRBV2 and TRBJ2-5; no clear D. The CDR3 runs to 14 residues. Germline lookup yields CDR1 SNHLY and CDR2 FYNNEI. The ends were cut back, 5 bases at V and 1 base at J, with 11 bases in the middle. The CDR3 here is CASSNEPSQETQYF. Written as DNA, the CDR3 is TGTGCCAGCAGTAACGAACCCAGCCAAGAGACCCAGTACTTC.

V gene TRBV18 combines with J gene TRBJ1-2, with 7 bases aligning to TRBD1. Trimming took 3 bases from V and 9 from J; bases not matched to a gene: 13. Germline V gene data show CDR1 as KGHSH and CDR2 as LQKENI. The CDR3 length is 15 residues. DNA of the CDR3: TGTGCCAGCTCACCCCCTGGGACAGTCGGACTGAGCTACACCTTC. This sequence encodes CASSPPGTVGLSYTF.

This rearrangement joins TRBV5-1 to TRBJ2-5; D is unclear. V dropped 2 bases and J dropped 5 bases, with 7 bases sitting between them. The CDR3 has 12 amino acids. Germline V gene sequence: CDR1 SGHRS, CDR2 YFSETQ. For the CDR3, the DNA is TGCGCCAGCAGCTTAGGTTTTGAGACCCAGTACTTC. Its protein is CASSLGFETQYF. Combining the CDR3 with reference TRBV5-1 and TRBJ2-5 gives the whole variable domain KAGVTQTPRYLIKTRGQQVTLSCSPISGHRSVSWYQQTPGQGLQFLFEYFSETQRNKGNFPGRFSGRQFSNSRSEMNVSTLELGDSALYLCASSLGFETQYFGPGTRLLVL.

The chain employs TRBV18 and TRBJ2-1; 9 bases fit TRBD2. The CDR3 has 15 amino acids. V lost 0 bases and J lost 6; bases outside the gene matches: 3. Germline V gene sequence: CDR1 KGHSH, CDR2 LQKENI. For the CDR3, the DNA is TGTGCCAGCTCACCACCGGGCGGGAGGGGCAATGAGCAGTTCTTC. Protein sequence: CASSPPGGRGNEQFF.

The gene calls are TRBV18 and TRBJ2-3; TRBD2 is a possible D gene (6 bases). The CDR3 is made up of 13 amino acids. Trimming took 5 bases from V and 4 from J, leaving 10 bases between them. Germline CDR1 is KGHSH and CDR2 is LQKENI. CDR3 in amino acids: CASSKLASDTQYF. CDR3 coding DNA: TGTGCCAGCTCAAAACTAGCCTCAGATACGCAGTATTTT.

This rearrangement joins TRBV19 to TRBJ2-3; 11 bases map to TRBD2. Per the germline V gene, CDR1 is LNHDA and CDR2 is SQIVND (reference sequence). CDR3 length: 17 residues. The V and J ends lost 9 bases and 1 base, in that order; junction bases with no gene match: 12. CDR3 nucleotides: TGTGCCAGCTCCAAGCTGGGACTAGCGGCGGGCACAGATACGCAGTATTTT. It is translated as CASSKLGLAAGTDTQYF. The full variable domain, in which reference TRBV19 and TRBJ2-3 provide the parts outside the CDR3, is DGGITQSPKYLFRKEGQNVTLSCEQNLNHDAMYWYRQDPGQGLRLIYYSQIVNDFQKGDIAEGYSVSREKKESFPLTVTSAQKNPTAFYLCASSKLGLAAGTDTQYFGPGTRLTVL.